This record concerns one T cell receptor beta chain sequence. As yet, its antigen is unknown. The sample is drawn from a study of T-cell memory formation after mild COVID-19. Notes on the study in general: The study detected some responding clones in pre-infection memory, suggesting cross-reactive memory joined. Of the contracting clones, CD4+ ones lay mainly in CM and EM, and CD8+ ones in EMRA. Day 15 to 85 contracting clones showed balanced CD4/CD8; later expanders leaned CD4+. Whether day 37 second-wave clones are SARS-CoV-2-specific was not confirmed.

TCRdb ran MiXCR on the 5' RACE reads and lists one entry per CDR3 protein. The sample consists of about 270,000 distinct CDR3 sequences, approximately 15% of them appearing once. CDR1 and CDR2 (germline): LGHNA, YSLEER. The V gene lost 1 base and the J gene lost 11 bases, with 20 bases spanning the gap. The CDR3 is 15 amino acids. Sequencing used PBMCs or a T cell subset sorted from them (not recorded which). This clonotype originated in a man younger than 30 who had mild COVID-19 (a few samples of this study predate the infection). Cell type and time point are not known. V usage is TRBV4-3 and J usage is TRBJ1-1; weak D call: TRBD1 (6 bases). The CDR3 loop reads CASSQAPRDTRRAFF. The CDR3 nucleotides read TGCGCCAGCAGCCAAGCCCCACGGGACACCCGCAGGGCTTTCTTT.